A single sample gave rise to the 18 T cell receptor beta chains below, sequenced in a study of regulatory T cells in long-lasting Graves disease. Time point: newly diagnosed GD, antithyroid drugs for less than 3 months. There was RNA extracted from PBMCs, and the TCR library was made from it. CDR3 regions were amplified by Arm-PCR using iRepertoire HTBI primers to build TCR beta libraries. TCRdb re-analysed the multiplex PCR reads in MiXCR, keeping a single row per CDR3 protein. The table includes a few hundred thousand distinct CDR3 sequences, over 15% detected once. The data also belong to a second study, concerning T cells in Graves' hyperthyroidism and ophthalmopathy.

The input for sequencing was peripheral blood mononuclear cells (PBMCs), taken at new diagnosis, from a patient treated with antithyroid drugs. The source of these receptors is a man aged 35 to 55 with Graves disease.

In this sample, this clonotype turned up many times. The chain uses TRBV12-3 or TRBV12-4 and TRBJ2-7, with 7 positions matching TRBD1. Losses at the gene ends were 5 bases for V and 6 bases for J; bases not matched to a gene: 7. This CDR3 has 13 residues. The CDR3 spells CASSARQGTEQYF. CDR3 nucleotides: TGTGCCAGCAGTGCAAGACAGGGAACCGAGCAGTACTTC.

This clonotype was counted many times. The V call is TRBV11-3, the J call TRBJ1-1; D not certain. Germline CDR1 is SGHNT and CDR2 is YENEEA. V lost 5 bases, J lost 3 bases, and 13 bases lay in between. The CDR3 totals 14 residues. The DNA of the CDR3 is TGTGCCAGCAGCCCCTTCACAGATTACACTGAAGCTTTCTTT. Its translation: CASSPFTDYTEAFF.

This clonotype occurred a few times. This chain joins TRBV9 and TRBJ2-7; 9 bases agree with TRBD1. The germline V gene encodes CDR1 SGDLS and CDR2 YYNGEE. J gave up 7 bases and V 1 base, and 6 bases lay outside the gene matches. This CDR3 spans 14 amino acids. Here the CDR3 DNA reads TGTGCCAGCAGCGTAACCGGGACAGGGAGGGAGCAGTACTTC. This codes for CASSVTGTGREQYF.

This clonotype was recorded many times. The rearrangement uses TRBV7-2 and TRBJ2-7; 10 bases line up with TRBD1. The J segment lost 4 bases and the V segment lost 5 bases, leaving 8 bases of the junction unmatched. Germline V gene data show CDR1 as SGHTA and CDR2 as FQGNSA. CDR3 length: 15 residues. The CDR3, as DNA: TGTGCCAGCAGCACACCGGACAGGGGGTTATACGAGCAGTACTTC. Amino acid sequence: CASSTPDRGLYEQYF.

This clonotype was detected many times. The chain uses TRBV28 and TRBJ2-7; 9 bases are a match to TRBD1. The V segment lost 3 bases and the J segment 2 bases; nucleotides outside the gene matches: 8. Germline V gives CDR1 MDHEN, CDR2 SYDVKM. This CDR3 has 16 amino acids. CDR3 nucleotide sequence: TGTGCCAGCAGTTTTCCCGGGACAGGGCCCACCTACGAGCAGTACTTC. Translated, it gives CASSFPGTGPTYEQYF.

The genes are TRBV24-1 and TRBJ2-1, with 10 positions matching TRBD1. Germline trimming cut 4 bases from V and 9 bases from J; bases unmatched to any gene: 11. The CDR3 has 16 residues. CDR1 and CDR2 from the germline V gene are KGHDR and SFDVKD. This CDR3 reads CATSDATGTGVIEQFF. As DNA, the CDR3 is TGTGCCACCAGTGACGCTACCGGGACAGGGGTAATTGAGCAGTTCTTC.

The table lists this clonotype with many counts. The chain has TRBV30 and TRBJ1-5, with a tentative D call TRBD1 (5 bases). The CDR3 is 14 residues long. Trimming stripped 2 bases from V and 6 bases from J, with 14 bases between. CDR1 and CDR2 (germline): GTSNPN, SVGIG (reference sequence). CDR3 sequence (DNA): TGTGCCTGGAGTCTAGACAGCCGGGGTCAGCCCCAGCATTTT. Protein sequence: CAWSLDSRGQPQHF.

This clonotype was detected ten times or more. The chain is built from TRBV5-5 and TRBJ1-1; D is ambiguous. V was pared by 1 base and J by 1 base, with 8 bases between. This CDR3 is 14 amino acids long. The germline V gene has CDR1 SGHKS and CDR2 YYEKEE (reference sequence). The CDR3 loop is CASSLFPANTEAFF. CDR3 DNA sequence: TGTGCCAGCAGCTTGTTTCCCGCGAACACTGAAGCTTTCTTT.

This clonotype was counted at least ten times. This rearrangement joins TRBV7-3 to TRBJ2-4, with D uncertain. Trimming removed 0 bases from V and 7 bases from J, with 10 bases in between. Germline loops: CDR1 SGHTA, CDR2 FQGTGA. The CDR3 loop spans 14 amino acids. CDR3 nucleotide sequence: TGTGCCAGCAGCTTAACAGCTGGTGGGAACATTCAGTACTTC. It is translated as CASSLTAGGNIQYF.

The sample holds many counts of this clonotype. V and J are TRBV12-3 or TRBV12-4 and TRBJ2-1; D unresolved. The CDR3 is 11 residues long. Trimming took 8 bases from V and 9 from J, leaving 11 bases between them. Here the CDR3 reads CASGKIAEQFF. The CDR3 coding sequence is TGTGCCAGCGGTAAGATAGCTGAGCAGTTCTTC.

This clonotype came up many times. CDR3 DNA: TGTGCCAGCAGTTTGGCCAGGGGGAACACCGGGGAGCTGTTTTTT. Protein product: CASSLARGNTGELFF. This rearrangement joins TRBV12-3 or TRBV12-4 to TRBJ2-2; D possibly corresponds to TRBD1 (6 bases). The CDR3 is made up of 15 amino acids. V shed 3 bases and J shed 1 base, with 9 bases lying between them.

CDR3 sequence reads: CASSPWDTGNTIYF. CDR3 DNA: TGTGCCAGCTCACCCTGGGACACTGGAAACACCATATATTTT. The V gene is TRBV18, the J gene TRBJ1-3; perhaps TRBD1 as D (6 bases). The germline V gene has CDR1 KGHSH and CDR2 LQKENI. The V end was cut by 3 bases, the J end by 2 bases, with 8 bases between. This CDR3 is built from 14 residues.

This chain joins TRBV7-6 and TRBJ2-1; 7 nucleotides align to TRBD2. CDR1 is SGHVS, CDR2 FNYEAQ, per germline. The CDR3 totals 15 residues. V trimming: 2 bases; J trimming: 6 bases; junction bases outside the gene matches: 7. The CDR3 DNA sequence: TGTGCCAGCAGCTTAACGGCGGGGGAGATCAATGAGCAGTTCTTC. Translation: CASSLTAGEINEQFF.

The sample holds many counts of this clonotype. This chain links TRBV7-3 with TRBJ1-1; no reliable D call. The CDR3 contains 13 residues. Trimming pared 2 bases from V and 5 bases from J, leaving 9 bases between. Germline V CDR1 and CDR2: SGHTA, FQGTGA. The CDR3 bases are TGTGCCAGCAGCTTAGGTCGGGAAACTGAAGCTTTCTTT. It is translated as CASSLGRETEAFF.

Concerning this clonotype itself: Possible read error: a much larger clone is one base away. This chain links TRBV12-3 or TRBV12-4 with TRBJ1-1; unclear D gene. V was cut by 4 bases and J by 4 bases, with 13 bases left in between. The length of the CDR3 is 14 residues. CDR3 sequence reads: CASSSRTPSTEAFF. The CDR3 DNA reads as TGTGCCAGCAGTTCTCGGACTCCTAGCACTGAAGCTTTCTTT.

This clonotype was recorded a few times. The genes are TRBV2 and TRBJ2-5; the match to TRBD2 covers 10 bases. The V segment lost 11 bases and the J segment 5 bases; nucleotides outside the gene matches: 14. Germline assignment: CDR1 SNHLY and CDR2 FYNNEI. The CDR3 loop spans 15 amino acids. As DNA, the CDR3 is TGTGCCGTTGGGACGAGCGGGGGGGCGGGTGAGACCCAGTACTTC. Translating it yields CAVGTSGGAGETQYF.

This clonotype was detected many times. The J gene is TRBJ2-7, the V gene TRBV12-3 or TRBV12-4; 8 bases are shared with TRBD1. V gave up 5 bases and J gave up 9 bases; unmatched junction bases: 9. CDR3 length: 13 amino acids. CDR3 loop: CASSPQSGGAQYF. As DNA, the CDR3 is TGTGCCAGCAGTCCACAATCAGGGGGCGCGCAGTACTTC.

The rearrangement joins TRBV6-1 to TRBJ2-6; D is unclear. CDR1 and CDR2 from the germline V gene are MNHNS and SASEGT. The V and J ends lost 6 bases and 0 bases respectively, with 12 bases between them. The CDR3 runs to 16 residues. The DNA for the CDR3 is TGTGCCAGCAGCCGTGGGCAGAGCTCTGGGGCCAACGTCCTGACTTTC. It encodes CASSRGQSSGANVLTF.